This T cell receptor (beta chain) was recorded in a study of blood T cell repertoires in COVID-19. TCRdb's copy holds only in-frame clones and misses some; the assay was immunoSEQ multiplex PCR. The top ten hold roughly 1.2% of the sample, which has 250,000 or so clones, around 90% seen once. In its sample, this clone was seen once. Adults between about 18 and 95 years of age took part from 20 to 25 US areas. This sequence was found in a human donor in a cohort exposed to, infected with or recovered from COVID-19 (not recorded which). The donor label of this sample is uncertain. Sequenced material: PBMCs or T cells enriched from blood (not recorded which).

CDR3 residues: CASSLGQGVSYEQYF. CDR3 DNA sequence: TGTGCCAGCAGCTTGGGACAGGGGGTGTCCTACGAGCAGTACTTC. The rearrangement joins TRBV5-5 to TRBJ2-7; 9 bases are a match to TRBD1. The CDR3 totals 15 residues. Trimming took 0 bases from V and 1 from J; bases not matched to a gene: 2. CDR1 and CDR2 from the germline V gene are SGHKS and YYEKEE (reference sequence).